This TCR beta chain was recorded in a study of tumor-infiltrating lymphocytes in primary liver carcinoma. Study information: Samples had roughly 3.65 to 8 million productive TCRbeta reads, comparable between tissue types. Regarding the study as a whole: Significantly greater top-250-clone fractions characterized tumors relative to blood (p = 0.039). Among top clones, only about 7-24% appeared in all five tumor regions. Tumor region pairs overlapped more than did tumor-adjacent and tumor-blood pairs.

Starting from around 510 ng of total RNA, TCR beta cDNA was produced with a primer in the constant region. Three-round nested multiplex PCR performed with slightly modified ARM-PCR produced the TCR beta libraries. The first two PCR rounds used TRBV1-TRBV30 forward primers with a C-beta reverse primer, nine to eleven cycles each. TCRdb itself ran the multiplex PCR reads through MiXCR, one entry per CDR3 protein. The data contain 75,000 to 90,000 distinct CDR3 sequences, around 70% of them singletons. This clonotype was counted a single time. Antigen: not known. The conserved phenylalanine or tryptophan normally closing the CDR3 is absent here, so this likely arose from a read error. Co-extraction of RNA and DNA was performed on roughly 17-32 mg of unsorted bulk tissue. CDR1 is WNHNN, CDR2 SYGVQD, per germline (reference sequence). This CDR3 contains 14 residues.

Sequencing used liver tumor tissue from sampling region 1. Subset indicated: tumor region T1, superior pole. The chain combines TRBV10-1 with TRBJ1-5, with 11 positions matching TRBD1. This sequence originates from a man aged 40-55 years with primary liver carcinoma and hepatitis B virus infection. CDR3 in amino acids: CASRRTGGNQSQHS. DNA for the CDR3: TGCGCCAGCCGTAGGACAGGGGGCAATCAGTCCCAGCATTCT.